This T cell receptor (beta chain) comes out of a study of T cell repertoires in cytomegalovirus infection. In the study overall: Based on public TCR beta signatures, there were indications of CMV infection and of a matching HLA type.

Comment on this clonotype: Its cognate antigen is unknown.

The CDR3 runs 12 residues. The V end was cut by 2 bases, the J end by 6 bases, with 8 bases between. Germline CDR1 SGHVT, CDR2 SQSDAQ. Via MiXCR, TCRdb re-called the reads, giving one row per CDR3 protein. This table has roughly 320,000 distinct CDR3 sequences, over 7.5% appearing once. Whole-study results and caveats: What dominated the ex vivo response were HLA-C-restricted CMV-specific TCR beta clonotypes.

The sequenced sample was PBMCs. The chain links TRBV7-4 to TRBJ2-7; D is unclear. The clonotype originates from a human donor in good health (CMV status not recorded). Some clones in this sample may be carry-over from other donors' samples. CDR3 amino acids: CASSLTPLEQYF. The CDR3 DNA is TGTGCCAGCAGCTTAACACCTCTCGAGCAGTACTTC.